This T cell receptor beta chain was found in a study of T-cell memory formation after mild COVID-19 (dated by TCRdb to the early 2020s). With regard to the full study: TCR sequence clusters from the two donors were found to be largely donor specific. Two young, previously healthy adult volunteers made up the cohort, one male and one female. In a couple of donors, T-cell clones that expanded and contracted after mild COVID-19 were tracked by sequencing TCRalpha and TCRbeta repertoires over time. What the study reported, not specific to this receptor: Some responding clones were detected in pre-infection memory, suggesting pre-existing cross-reactive memory T cells joined the SARS-CoV-2 response. Clones that contracted from day 15 to 85 showed balanced CD4/CD8 phenotypes, whereas a second wave of clones that expanded from day 15 to 37 leaned towards CD4+. The study covered only two mild cases, and larger cohorts including severe cases with pre-infection samples were considered necessary. Contracting CD4+ clones appeared mostly in the CM and EM memory subsets, whereas CD8+ clones were enriched in EMRA. Whether the second-wave clones peaking on day 37 were SARS-CoV-2 specific was not confirmed.

PBMCs were isolated by Ficoll-Paque density gradient centrifugation. Trimming costs V 3 bases and J 0 bases, and their ends lie 15 bases apart. The CDR3, cysteine through phenylalanine, is 16 amino acids long. Only the CDR3 portion is preserved as DNA: 48 bases, with reading frame beginning at the first base. CDR1 and CDR2 were assigned from the germline V gene as KGHSH and LQKENI. The sample was run on an Illumina NovaSeq 6000. cDNA libraries for TCRalpha and TCRbeta were prepared by 5'RACE using constant-segment primers, with sample barcodes and unique molecular identifiers added. RNA was extracted from every sample with Trizol reagent. Libraries were amplified in two PCR steps, with a second sample barcode and Illumina TruSeq adapters added in the second step. Sequencing of libraries was performed on an Illumina NovaSeq with 2 x 150 bp paired-end reads. As for how the authors treated the data: Demultiplexing of reads and collapsing into UMI-guided consensus sequences were performed with migec v1.2.7. Using mixcr v2.1.11, UMI consensuses were aligned to TRA and TRB V and J templates and then assembled into clonotypes. Expanded or contracted clonotypes were those called significant by both edgeR and NoisET, with noise models trained on biological replicates. For edgeR calls, a false discovery rate-adjusted p below 0.01 and a log2 fold-change threshold of 1 were applied. PCA with hierarchical clustering of max-normalized trajectories of the 1000 most abundant clonotypes was used as exploratory dynamics analysis. The CD4 or CD8 phenotype of responding clones was assigned using the separately sequenced CD4+ and CD8+ repertoires. The raw public reads went through TCRdb reprocessing: fastp at Q25, MiXCR clone calling, in-frame beta chains kept. Records with the same CDR3 protein are collapsed into one entry carrying the most frequent genes and DNA. V and J calls and clone size were set by TCRdb, not the authors. Across this sample there are about 470,000 distinct CDR3 sequences, with around a sixth seen only once. The ten largest clones take up 9% to 15% of the sample.

Regarding this clonotype: This clone's antigen is unknown. The input lacks base qualities; no much larger clone sits a single base away.

Recombination joined TRBV18 with TRBJ2-7; the D element might be TRBD1 or TRBD2, as each aligns at 7 bases. This sequence originates from an adult woman who had mild COVID-19 (a few samples of this study predate the infection). The sample titles of this study are shuffled in the database, so cell type and time point are left out; the donor was told from shared clones. Sequences were obtained from PBMCs or a T cell subset sorted from them (not recorded which). In nucleotides, the sequence is TGTGCCAGCTCACCCAGGGGGAGCGGGAACTCCTACGAGCAGTACTTC. The translation is CASSPRGSGNSYEQYF.